This TCR beta chain was retrieved from a study of tumor and adjacent non-tumor tissue in lung cancer (dated by TCRdb to the late 2010s). Looking at the study overall: By cancer type, the cohort comprised around 11 adenocarcinoma patients, a couple of squamous cell carcinoma patients and 1 small cell lung cancer patient. Among the approximately 15 patients, ages ranged from roughly 31 to 80 years, about 10 were men and 5 were women, and disease was TNM stage I to III. Sequencing produced 130,000,000 or so productive TCRbeta reads in total, an average of approximately 4.1 million reads per sample. The study compared bulk TCRbeta repertoires from lung tumor tissue and matched distant non-tumor lung tissue of about 14 lung cancer patients. TCRbeta CDR3 sequencing was performed on thirty paired specimens, with one tumor sample and one normal lung sample collected per patient. What the authors observed across the whole study: The methods do not name the sequencing platform or mention unique molecular identifiers. The cohort had only about 14 patients, and the authors noted that larger samples and more detailed clinical data are needed. Tumor tissue showed significantly higher TCR diversity (inverse Simpson) than normal lung tissue, at around 450 vs 150 (P = 0.0075, Mann-Whitney U test). TCR diversity was significantly higher in younger patients, and greater tumor TCR diversity was associated with shorter overall survival and shorter disease-free survival. Peripheral blood was not sequenced, so blood TCRbeta repertoires in these lung cancer patients were not examined. In normal lung, the top 100 clones accounted for a significantly larger cumulative share of the repertoire than in tumor tissue.

The protocol used for the library was multiplex PCR. Sequencing instrument: Illumina HiSeq 2500. TCRbeta libraries were constructed through three rounds of nested PCR with primers (Table S4) according to protocols adapted from ARM-PCR. PCR products of 200-500 bp were gel-excised and purified with the QIAquick gel extraction kit before sequencing. On the study's bioinformatics: Trimmomatic was used to clean the reads, FLASH was used to merge the reads into complete CDR3 sequences, and MiTCR was used to assign the reads to V(D)J germline segments. Clonal diversity was calculated as the inverse Simpson's index using VDJtools. Productive reads were defined as in-frame sequences without a premature stop codon. The public reads were reanalyzed by TCRdb: fastp trimming at Q25, MiXCR alignment, in-frame beta chains only. Entries that share a CDR3 protein sequence are merged under the most common genes and DNA. The V and J calls come from TCRdb's annotation, not from the publication. A total of more than 85,000 distinct CDR3 sequences appear in this sample, approximately 87% of them only once. Approximately 24% of the sample rests with the top ten.

Comment on this clonotype: The antigen this receptor binds is unknown. Its ends do not fully match the called genes, so a read error is possible.

The germline V gene encodes CDR1 SGHDT and CDR2 YYEEEE. Spanning cysteine to phenylalanine, the CDR3 consists of 13 amino acids. The only DNA kept is the CDR3, 39 bases in frame from the first base. RNA was extracted from bulk unsorted tissue and checked for quality with a NanoDrop ND-1000 and an Agilent 2100. The donors were newly diagnosed lung cancer patients admitted for thoracic surgery in China from August to November 2014 who had not received prior chemotherapy. Patients who had received previous radiotherapy or chemotherapy, or who had another concurrent cancer, were excluded from the study. Pieces of surgical tissue measuring about 1-2.2 cm3 were kept in RNAlater solution and stored at -80 degrees C until use.

The specimen sequenced was lung tumor tissue. The origin of this receptor is a man aged 70 or older with non-small cell lung cancer. Here the chain combines TRBV5-6 and TRBJ1-1; there is no confident call for the D gene. This receptor has the CDR3 CASSYKVNTQAFF. In nucleotides, the sequence is TGTGCCAGCAGCTATAAGGTGAACACTCAAGCTTTTTTT. Joined to the reference TRBV5-6 and TRBJ1-1 proteins, this CDR3 gives the full variable domain: DAGVTQSPTHLIKTRGQQVTLRCSPKSGHDTVSWYQQALGQGPQFIFQYYEEEERQRGNFPDRFSGHQFPNYSSELNVNALLLGDSALYLCASSYKVNTQAFFGQGTRLTVV.